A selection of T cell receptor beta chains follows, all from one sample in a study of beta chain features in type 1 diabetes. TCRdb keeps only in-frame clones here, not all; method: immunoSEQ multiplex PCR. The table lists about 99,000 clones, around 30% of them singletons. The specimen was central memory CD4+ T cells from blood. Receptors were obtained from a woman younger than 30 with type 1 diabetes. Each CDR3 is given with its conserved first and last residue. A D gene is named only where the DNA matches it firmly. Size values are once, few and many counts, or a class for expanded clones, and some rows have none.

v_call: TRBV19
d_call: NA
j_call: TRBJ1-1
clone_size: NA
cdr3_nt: TGTGCCAGTAGTTCTCTGGGGCAGCCCTCTGAAGCTTTCTTT
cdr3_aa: CASSSLGQPSEAFF

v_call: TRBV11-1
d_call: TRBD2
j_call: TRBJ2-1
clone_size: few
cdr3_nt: TGTGCCAGCACGCGCCCTGGGACTAGCGGCGACAATGAGCAGTTCTTC
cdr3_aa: CASTRPGTSGDNEQFF

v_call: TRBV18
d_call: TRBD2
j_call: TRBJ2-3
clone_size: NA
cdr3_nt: TGTGCCAGCTCACCACCGACTAGCCCCGATACGCAGTATTTT
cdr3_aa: CASSPPTSPDTQYF

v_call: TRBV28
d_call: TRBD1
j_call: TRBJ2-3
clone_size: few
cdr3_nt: TGTGCCAGCAGTTCCATACCCGGGACAGGGGGCACAGATACGCAGTATTTT
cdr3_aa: CASSSIPGTGGTDTQYF

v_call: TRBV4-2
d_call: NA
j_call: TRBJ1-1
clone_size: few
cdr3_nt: TGTGCCAGCAGCCAAGATCCGGGCAGGGCGGACACTGAAGCTTTCTTT
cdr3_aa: CASSQDPGRADTEAFF

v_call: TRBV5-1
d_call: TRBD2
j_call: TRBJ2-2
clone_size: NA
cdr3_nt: TGCGCCACAGGACTAGCCGGGAGCGGGGAGCTGTTTTTT
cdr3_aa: CATGLAGSGELFF

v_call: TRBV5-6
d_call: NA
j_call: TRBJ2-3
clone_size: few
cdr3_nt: TGTGCCAGCGATGAGGCGGGCACAGATACGCAGTATTTT
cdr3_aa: CASDEAGTDTQYF

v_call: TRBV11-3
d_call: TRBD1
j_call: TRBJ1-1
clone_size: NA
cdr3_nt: TGTGCCAGCAGCCTGACAGGGGCATCAAACACTGAAGCTTTCTTT
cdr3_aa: CASSLTGASNTEAFF

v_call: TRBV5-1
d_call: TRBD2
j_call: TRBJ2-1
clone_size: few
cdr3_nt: TGCGCCAGCAGCTTGGAATTTGGACTAGCGTCCAATGAGCAGTTCTTC
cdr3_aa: CASSLEFGLASNEQFF

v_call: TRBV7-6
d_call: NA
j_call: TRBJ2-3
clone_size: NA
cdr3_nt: TGTGCCAGCAGCTTGACAGACACAGATACGCAGTATTTT
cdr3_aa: CASSLTDTDTQYF

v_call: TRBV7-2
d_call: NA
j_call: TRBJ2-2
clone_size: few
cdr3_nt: TGTGCCAGCAGGCAACGGACAGCGAACACCGGGGAGCTGTTTTTT
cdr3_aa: CASRQRTANTGELFF

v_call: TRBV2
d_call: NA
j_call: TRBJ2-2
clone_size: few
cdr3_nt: TGTGCCAACAGAGCGGACGGTTACACCGGGGAGCTGTTTTTT
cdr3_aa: CANRADGYTGELFF

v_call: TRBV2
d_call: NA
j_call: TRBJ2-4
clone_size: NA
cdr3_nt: TGTGCCAGCAGTGAAGCGCGCGACGGGGGAAACATTCAGTACTTC
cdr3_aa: CASSEARDGGNIQYF